Sequencing of this TCR beta chain was carried out in a study of cytotoxic CD8 clonotypes in ibrutinib-treated CLL. The CDR3 length is 17 residues. The V end lost 1 base, the J end lost 4 bases, and 20 bases lay between the germline ends. Looked up from germline, CDR1 is SGHRS and CDR2 is YFSETQ. With regard to this clone: Its antigen is undetermined.

Target depth was 1 in 200,000 to 1 in 1 million T cells, about 10x per clonotype. Assay: immunoSEQ multiplex PCR; the TCRdb copy retains only in-frame clones and omits some. The repertoire consists of 100,000 to 150,000 clones, with approximately 85% occurring once and the leading ten covering under 2.5%. Study observations and caveats: Stable or contracted on treatment, public clonotypes were also uncommon.

This clonotype was sampled from a human donor with chronic lymphocytic leukemia. The chain has TRBV5-1 and TRBJ1-1; D possibly corresponds to TRBD1 (5 bases). Sample: PBMCs, taken after 24 months of ibrutinib treatment. The CDR3 is CASSLSPSPGRATEAFF. Here the CDR3 DNA reads TGCGCCAGCAGCTTGTCTCCGTCCCCCGGCAGGGCCACTGAAGCTTTCTTT.